Below, 21 T cell receptor beta chains from the same sample are listed, as sequenced in a study of blood T cell repertoires in COVID-19. Clones were read by immunoSEQ multiplex PCR, and TCRdb kept only the in-frame ones, dropping some. Of roughly 310,000 clones listed, roughly nine tenths were seen once; the top ten hold roughly 2.5%. The sample consisted of PBMCs or T cells enriched from blood (not recorded which). These receptors were collected from a man in his fifties or sixties who had recovered from COVID-19.

Remarks on this clone: The same CDR3 arises from other DNA sequences in this sample as well. This chain joins TRBV27 and TRBJ2-2, with D possibly matching TRBD1 (6 bases). Trimming shortened V by 6 bases and J by 2 bases, and 10 bases separated the two germline ends. The CDR3 runs 14 residues. Germline V gene sequence: CDR1 MNHEY, CDR2 SMNVEV (reference sequence). DNA for the CDR3: TGTGCCAGCAGCTGGGGACAAAACACCGGGGAGCTGTTTTTT. It encodes CASSWGQNTGELFF.

The V call is TRBV7-2, the J call TRBJ2-7; tentatively, D is TRBD2 (6 bases). The CDR3 sequence is 15 residues long. V dropped 5 bases and J dropped 2 bases, with 16 bases sitting between them. Germline CDR1 SGHTA, CDR2 FQGNSA. CDR3 DNA sequence: TGTGCCAGCAGCAAGGGACTCGCGGACACCTACGAGCAGTACTTC. It yields the protein CASSKGLADTYEQYF.

This chain uses TRBV19 with TRBJ1-2; the D is unclear. This CDR3 comprises 13 residues. The germline CDR1 and CDR2 sequences are LNHDA and SQIVND (reference sequence). Between the trimmed V and J ends, which lost 5 bases and 5 bases, there was a span of 12 bases. As DNA, the CDR3 is TGTGCCAGTAGTCCGGGGTCTCGGTATGGCTACACCTTC. This gives the protein CASSPGSRYGYTF.

The chain uses TRBV5-1 and TRBJ1-3; D uncertain. This CDR3 region has 14 residues. Germline V CDR1 and CDR2: SGHRS, YFSETQ. Trimming took off 4 bases at V and 1 base at J, with 9 bases between the two ends. CDR3 DNA sequence: TGCGCCAGCAGCAGGGAGGCATCTGGAAACACCATATATTTT. Residues: CASSREASGNTIYF.

The rearrangement links TRBV6-2 or TRBV6-3 to TRBJ2-7, with D possibly matching TRBD1 (7 bases). Germline V gene sequence: CDR1 MNHEY, CDR2 SVGEGT. Trimming took 5 bases from V and 0 from J, leaving 11 bases between them. The CDR3 runs to 14 residues. CDR3 in DNA: TGTGCCAGCAGTATTCAGGGGGGCTCCTACGAGCAGTACTTC. The encoded protein is CASSIQGGSYEQYF.

The CDR3 sequence is CAWSLQGDQPQHF. CDR3 DNA sequence: TGTGCCTGGAGTTTACAGGGAGATCAGCCCCAGCATTTT. This chain links TRBV30 with TRBJ1-5, with TRBD1 as a possible D gene (6 bases). Trimming removed 2 bases from V and 5 bases from J, with 10 bases in between. This CDR3 region has 13 residues. CDR1 is GTSNPN and CDR2 is SVGIG in the germline V gene (reference sequence).

This chain connects TRBV9 to TRBJ1-2; D gene ambiguous. Germline lookup yields CDR1 SGDLS and CDR2 YYNGEE. Trimming cost V 4 bases and J 6 bases, with 10 bases left between them. This CDR3 is built from 12 residues. CDR3: CASSLTADGYTF. The CDR3, as DNA: TGTGCCAGCAGCTTAACAGCCGATGGCTACACCTTC.

The CDR3 bases are TGCGCCAGCAGCTTGAAGGGGACAGAGAACACTGAAGCTTTCTTT. This sequence encodes CASSLKGTENTEAFF. The chain is built from TRBV5-1 and TRBJ1-1, with TRBD1 matching 7 bases. Germline assignment: CDR1 SGHRS and CDR2 YFSETQ. The ends lost 1 base at V and 1 base at J; junction bases unmatched: 4. The CDR3 loop spans 15 amino acids. The whole variable domain, remainder taken from reference TRBV5-1 and TRBJ1-1, is KAGVTQTPRYLIKTRGQQVTLSCSPISGHRSVSWYQQTPGQGLQFLFEYFSETQRNKGNFPGRFSGRQFSNSRSEMNVSTLELGDSALYLCASSLKGTENTEAFFGQGTRLTVV.

The chain recombines TRBV5-4 with TRBJ1-2; TRBD1 matches 10 bases. CDR3 size: 16 residues. V lost 0 bases to trimming and J lost 1 base; unmatched junction nucleotides: 3. Germline assignment: CDR1 SGHNT and CDR2 YYREEE (reference sequence). The DNA for the CDR3 is TGTGCCAGCAGCTTGGGCCGGGACAGGGGTAACTATGGCTACACCTTC. Encoded protein: CASSLGRDRGNYGYTF.

The chain has TRBV4-1 and TRBJ1-2; D is ambiguous. Germline values: CDR1 MGHRA, CDR2 YSYEKL. This CDR3 has 14 residues. The germline V and J ends were trimmed by 2 bases and 8 bases, with 15 bases remaining between them. The CDR3 nucleotides are TGCGCCAGCAGCCAACCCGGGAGAGTTGTAGGCTACACCTTC. As protein: CASSQPGRVVGYTF.

The chain is built from TRBV2 and TRBJ1-6; D unresolved. Trimming left V 6 bases short and J 9 bases short, with 9 bases between. The CDR3 totals 12 residues. Germline CDR1 is SNHLY and CDR2 is FYNNEI. For the CDR3, the DNA is TGTGCCAGCAGGCCGAGTATTTCACCCCTCCACTTT. It yields the protein CASRPSISPLHF.

This chain links TRBV5-1 with TRBJ2-2, with 12 positions matching TRBD2. CDR3 size: 16 residues. Trimming cost V 2 bases and J 5 bases; bases outside gene matches: 4. Germline-derived CDR1 and CDR2 are SGHRS and YFSETQ. CDR3 sequence (DNA): TGCGCCAGCAGCTTAACTAGCGGGGGGCGGACCGGGGAGCTGTTTTTT. It encodes CASSLTSGGRTGELFF.

This chain uses TRBV19 with TRBJ1-2, with D possibly being TRBD1 (6 bases). V lost 5 bases, J lost 4 bases, and 11 bases lay in between. Germline V gene data show CDR1 as LNHDA and CDR2 as SQIVND (reference sequence). The CDR3 spans 13 residues. CDR3 region: CASSATGSYGYTF. The CDR3 bases are TGTGCCAGTAGTGCGACAGGTTCCTATGGCTACACCTTC.

For the CDR3, the DNA is TGTGCCAGTAGCGCGCTCAGCTCCTACGAGCAGTACTTC. Residues: CASSALSSYEQYF. The chain uses TRBV2 and TRBJ2-7, with a tentative D call TRBD2 (5 bases). CDR3 length: 13 amino acids. The germline V gene encodes CDR1 SNHLY and CDR2 FYNNEI. Trimming pared 9 bases from V and 0 bases from J, leaving 12 bases between.

The chain joins TRBV19 to TRBJ2-3, with D perhaps TRBD2 (6 bases). The V gene's germline CDR1 is LNHDA and CDR2 SQIVND (reference sequence). V was clipped by 0 bases and J by 1 base, with 8 bases between them. The CDR3 runs to 15 residues. The DNA for the CDR3 is TGTGCCAGTAGTATAGATCCGGGGGGCACAGATACGCAGTATTTT. This codes for CASSIDPGGTDTQYF.

The rearrangement joins TRBV20-1 to TRBJ1-2; the D is unclear. Germline V gene sequence: CDR1 DFQATT, CDR2 SNEGSKA (reference sequence). This CDR3 is 10 amino acids long. Between the trimmed V and J ends, which lost 2 bases and 8 bases, there was a span of 6 bases. CDR3 nucleotides: TGCAGTGCTAGACGGGAGGGCTACACCTTC. It encodes CSARREGYTF.

The chain is built from TRBV23-1 and TRBJ1-6, with a possible D match to TRBD1 (6 bases). TRBV23-1 is sorted into the ORF group, with uncertain function. The ends were cut back, 0 bases at V and 13 bases at J, with 25 bases in the middle. This CDR3 is built from 18 residues. The CDR3 sequence: CASSQSGGGSFLKLPLHF. Here the CDR3 DNA reads TGCGCCAGCAGTCAATCCGGCGGGGGCTCTTTCTTAAAGTTGCCCCTCCACTTT.

The V gene is TRBV4-1, the J gene TRBJ1-3; D is undetermined. The CDR3 spans 13 residues. Germline assignment: CDR1 MGHRA and CDR2 YSYEKL. Trimming removed 8 bases from V and 2 bases from J, with 10 bases in between. CDR3 nucleotide sequence: TGCGCCAGCGGTTCGAGCGCTGGAAACACCATATATTTT. Translated, it gives CASGSSAGNTIYF.

The CDR3 loop is CASSPRGTHYEQYF. The DNA for the CDR3 is TGTGCCAGCAGTCCCCGGGGGACCCACTACGAGCAGTACTTC. The gene calls are TRBV28 and TRBJ2-7; D might be TRBD2 (6 bases). Deletions cut 5 bases from V and 3 bases from J, with 14 bases between. The CDR3 totals 14 residues. In germline, CDR1 is MDHEN, CDR2 SYDVKM.

This chain connects TRBV24-1 to TRBJ2-3; a weak D match, TRBD1 (6 bases). The CDR3 totals 13 residues. V was cut by 0 bases and J by 6 bases, with 6 bases left in between. Looked up from germline, CDR1 is KGHDR and CDR2 is SFDVKD. Here the CDR3 DNA reads TGTGCCACCAGTGATTTGCAGGGGGATACGCAGTATTTT. The encoded protein is CATSDLQGDTQYF.

This sequence joins TRBV6-1 and TRBJ2-7, with 8 bases aligning to TRBD2. J lost 4 bases, V lost 2 bases, and 4 bases had no gene match. Germline lookup yields CDR1 MNHNS and CDR2 SASEGT. The CDR3 runs 14 residues. The CDR3 sequence is CASSETSGVYEQYF. DNA for the CDR3: TGTGCCAGCAGTGAAACTAGCGGAGTTTACGAGCAGTACTTC.